This T cell receptor (beta chain) stems from a study of Ad26.COV2.S vaccination and SARS-CoV-2 variants. As regards this clone: Its antigen is unknown.

Libraries were prepared by immunoSEQ multiplex PCR; TCRdb keeps only in-frame clonotypes and omits some of them. The sample records 350,000 to 500,000 clones, 89% being singletons. Treatment noted: around 19 received Ad26.COV2.S at low or high dose, single or two shots; about 5 received placebo; per-sample allocation not given. Repertoires come from day 63 after the first vaccine or placebo injection. CDR3 length: 16 residues. V gave up 7 bases and J gave up 0 bases, with 13 bases separating them. From germline, CDR1 is SGHNT and CDR2 YENEEA. General observations from the study: Analyses of TCR breadth and depth may have underestimated total T cell responses.

The receptor's source is a person aged 18-60 years who received the Ad26.COV2.S COVID-19 vaccine or a placebo. The sequences come from peripheral blood, collected in a trial of Ad26.COV2.S vaccine versus placebo. This rearrangement joins TRBV11-3 to TRBJ2-6; no clear D. The CDR3 coding sequence is TGTGCCAGCACATCCAGACGGTACTCTGGGGCCAACGTCCTGACTTTC. This gives the protein CASTSRRYSGANVLTF.